This T cell receptor (beta chain) was captured in a study of control samples from healthy donors and cancer patients. Method: immunoSEQ multiplex PCR; TCRdb's copy keeps in-frame clones and lacks some. The repertoire holds about 40,000 clones, 90% to 95% seen once, with approximately 3.9% in the top ten. This CDR3 region has 13 residues. CDR1 GTSNPN and CDR2 SVGIG come from the germline V gene (reference sequence). V gave up 5 bases and J gave up 5 bases, with 16 bases separating them. Sequencing used blood. The rearrangement uses TRBV30 and TRBJ2-7; D remains unclear. The receptor's source is a woman aged 45-59 years in good health. DNA for the CDR3: TGTGCCTGGGGGAATGGGGTAACGAACGAGCAGTACTTC. It specifies CAWGNGVTNEQYF. Variable domain in full (rest from reference TRBV30 and TRBJ2-7): SQTIHQWPATLVQPVGSPLSLECTVEGTSNPNLYWYRQAAGRGLQLLFYSVGIGQISSEVPQNLSASRPQDRQFILSSKKLLLSDSGFYLCAWGNGVTNEQYFGPGTRLTVT.